This TCR beta chain stems from a study of blood T cell repertoires in COVID-19. Turning to the study itself: Material from acute and convalescent COVID-19 was sourced from the United States, Italy and Spain.

The V gene's germline CDR1 is SGHRS and CDR2 YFSETQ. The CDR3 spans 17 residues. J lost 4 bases, V lost 8 bases, and 14 bases had no gene match. Per the original methods: Amplification of reference gene primers provided the estimated nucleated cell counts. Assay used: immunoSEQ multiplex PCR; TCRdb lists only in-frame clones, some missing. V and J calls and clone size come straight from that table; D and trimming were deduced from the DNA. The table includes roughly 260,000 clones, 86% detected once. Sequencing was done on a sample of peripheral blood. The chain recombines TRBV5-1 with TRBJ2-1; TRBD2 matches 11 bases. This TCR was sampled from a middle-aged man who had recovered from COVID-19. The CDR3 region is CASQPLTGTSGYNEQFF. The CDR3 DNA reads as TGCGCCAGTCAACCCTTAACCGGGACTAGCGGATACAATGAGCAGTTCTTC. Full variable domain (remainder filled in from reference TRBV5-1 and TRBJ2-1): KAGVTQTPRYLIKTRGQQVTLSCSPISGHRSVSWYQQTPGQGLQFLFEYFSETQRNKGNFPGRFSGRQFSNSRSEMNVSTLELGDSALYLCASQPLTGTSGYNEQFFGPGTRLTVL.